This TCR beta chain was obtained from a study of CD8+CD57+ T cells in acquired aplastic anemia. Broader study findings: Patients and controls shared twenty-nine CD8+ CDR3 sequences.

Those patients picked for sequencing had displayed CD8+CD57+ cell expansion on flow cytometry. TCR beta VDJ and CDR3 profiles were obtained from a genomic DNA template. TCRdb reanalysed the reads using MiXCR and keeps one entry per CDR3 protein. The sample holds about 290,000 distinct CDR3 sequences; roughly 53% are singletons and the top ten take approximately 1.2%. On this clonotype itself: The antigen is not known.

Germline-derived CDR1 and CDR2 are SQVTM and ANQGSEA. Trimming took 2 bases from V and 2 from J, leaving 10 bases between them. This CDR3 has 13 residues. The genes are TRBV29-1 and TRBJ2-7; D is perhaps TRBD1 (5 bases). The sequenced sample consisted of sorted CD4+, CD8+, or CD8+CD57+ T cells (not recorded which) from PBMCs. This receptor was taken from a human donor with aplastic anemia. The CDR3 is CSVELDTTYEQYF. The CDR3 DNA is TGCAGCGTTGAATTGGACACAACCTACGAGCAGTACTTC.